Below, 12 T cell receptor beta chains from the same sample are listed, as sequenced in a study of T-cell reconstitution after alpha-beta-depleted transplantation in children. Preparation of the TCRbeta library was carried out with unique molecular identifiers. A single record per CDR3 protein comes from TCRdb applying MiXCR to the PCR reads. The sample yields hundreds of thousands of distinct CDR3 sequences, roughly 13% seen once. The specimen comprised PBMCs, mostly from graft donor cells, sampled 360 days after TCRalphabeta/CD19-depleted stem cell transplant. The receptor source for this set is a male patient under 18 who had a stem cell transplant for acute myeloid leukemia, so the T cells may come from the graft donor.

The V gene is TRBV7-6, the J gene TRBJ2-3, with D possibly being TRBD2 (5 bases). CDR1 and CDR2 (germline): SGHVS, FNYEAQ. Trimming cost V 0 bases and J 5 bases, with 9 bases left between them. The CDR3 consists of 14 residues. CDR3 bases: TGTGCCAGCAGCTTAGCGACGGCGGGAGATACGCAGTATTTT. Translated, it gives CASSLATAGDTQYF. Looking up the rest from reference TRBV7-6 and TRBJ2-3 gives the full variable domain: GAGVSQSPRYKVTKRGQDVALRCDPISGHVSLYWYRQALGQGPEFLTYFNYEAQQDKSGLPNDRFSAERPEGSISTLTIQRTEQRDSAMYRCASSLATAGDTQYFGPGTRLTVL.

This clonotype was recorded at least ten times. This rearrangement joins TRBV5-5 to TRBJ2-7; no clear D. CDR1 is SGHKS and CDR2 is YYEKEE in the germline V gene (reference sequence). This CDR3 is 16 amino acids long. V was trimmed by 0 bases and J by 2 bases, leaving 15 bases between them. CDR3 in DNA: TGTGCCAGCAGCTTGGGGGCCCGTCCGCCTCCCTACGAGCAGTACTTC. Translated, it gives CASSLGARPPPYEQYF. Complete variable domain (other parts from reference TRBV5-5 and TRBJ2-7): DAGVTQSPTHLIKTRGQQVTLRCSPISGHKSVSWYQQVLGQGPQFIFQYYEKEERGRGNFPDRFSARQFPNYSSELNVNALLLGDSALYLCASSLGARPPPYEQYFGPGTRLTVT.

CDR3 DNA sequence: TGTGCCAGCAGTGAAACCGGGACTAACACCGGGGAGCTGTTTTTT. It specifies CASSETGTNTGELFF. V and J are TRBV12-3 or TRBV12-4 and TRBJ2-2; D perhaps matches TRBD2 (6 bases). Trimming shortened V by 5 bases and J by 2 bases, and 12 bases separated the two germline ends. The CDR3 length is 15 residues.

This clonotype was detected a few times. V usage is TRBV4-2 and J usage is TRBJ2-7, with TRBD1 identical over 9 bases. Unmatched junction bases numbered 12, after V lost 4 bases and J lost 5 bases. Germline assignment: CDR1 LGHNA and CDR2 YNFKEQ. CDR3 length: 16 amino acids. The CDR3 bases are TGTGCCAGCAGCCCTAGGTGGACAGGGGAATCGAACGAGCAGTACTTC. This sequence encodes CASSPRWTGESNEQYF.

There are many counts of this clonotype. This chain connects TRBV10-3 to TRBJ2-7; TRBD2 matches 14 bases. V dropped 8 bases and J dropped 3; count of bases not matched to a gene: 3. The CDR3 has 14 amino acids. Germline values: CDR1 ENHRY, CDR2 SYGVKD. The CDR3 spells CAIGTSGGLYEQYF. The DNA of the CDR3 is TGTGCCATCGGGACTAGCGGGGGCCTCTACGAGCAGTACTTC.

The chain carries TRBV9 and TRBJ2-1, with D perhaps TRBD2 (5 bases). Trimming took off 0 bases at V and 9 bases at J, with 22 bases between the two ends. Germline V gene sequence: CDR1 SGDLS, CDR2 YYNGEE. This CDR3 spans 17 amino acids. Here the CDR3 reads CASSVASSWLIATEQFF. As DNA, the CDR3 is TGTGCCAGCAGCGTAGCTTCGTCGTGGTTGATAGCGACTGAGCAGTTCTTC. Full variable domain (remainder filled in from reference TRBV9 and TRBJ2-1): DSGVTQTPKHLITATGQRVTLRCSPRSGDLSVYWYQQSLDQGLQFLIQYYNGEERAKGNILERFSAQQFPDLHSELNLSSLELGDSALYFCASSVASSWLIATEQFFGPGTRLTVL.

This chain joins TRBV19 and TRBJ2-1; D possibly corresponds to TRBD2 (5 bases). Per germline, CDR1 LNHDA and CDR2 SQIVND (reference sequence). V lost 9 bases to trimming and J lost 2 bases, with 14 bases between them. The CDR3 loop spans 14 amino acids. The CDR3 is CASQPGFAYNEQFF. DNA of the CDR3: TGTGCCAGCCAACCGGGATTCGCCTACAATGAGCAGTTCTTC.

This chain links TRBV20-1 with TRBJ2-7, with D possibly TRBD2 on 6 matching bases. Germline V gene lookup returns CDR1 DFQATT and CDR2 SNEGSKA (reference sequence). With 5 bases removed from V and 5 bases from J, the gap between germline ends came to 19 bases. The CDR3 extends over 14 amino acids. CDR3 nucleotide sequence: TGCAGTGCTCGACTCGGGGGAATTGTCCACGAGCAGTACTTC. Translating gives CSARLGGIVHEQYF.

This clonotype was found a few times. The chain couples TRBV30 to TRBJ2-5, with 7 bases identical to TRBD1. V lost 1 base to trimming and J lost 4 bases; unmatched junction nucleotides: 6. This CDR3 comprises 14 residues. Germline lookup yields CDR1 GTSNPN and CDR2 SVGIG (reference sequence). The CDR3 region has the DNA TGTGCCTGGAGTGGACAGGGATATGGAGAGACCCAGTACTTC. It translates to CAWSGQGYGETQYF. Using reference TRBV30 and TRBJ2-5 for the parts outside the CDR3, the full variable domain is SQTIHQWPATLVQPVGSPLSLECTVEGTSNPNLYWYRQAAGRGLQLLFYSVGIGQISSEVPQNLSASRPQDRQFILSSKKLLLSDSGFYLCAWSGQGYGETQYFGPGTRLLVL.

As concerns this clonotype: A much larger clone sits a single nucleotide away, making a read error possible. V is TRBV5-6 and J is TRBJ2-3, with a possible D match to TRBD1 (6 bases). The CDR3 runs to 15 residues. V gave up 6 bases and J gave up 2 bases, with 16 bases separating them. Germline loops: CDR1 SGHDT, CDR2 YYEEEE. DNA for the CDR3: TGTGCCAGCATTTTAGACAGGATTTCCACAGATACGCAGTATTTT. Protein sequence: CASILDRISTDTQYF. Complete variable domain (other parts from reference TRBV5-6 and TRBJ2-3): DAGVTQSPTHLIKTRGQQVTLRCSPKSGHDTVSWYQQALGQGPQFIFQYYEEEERQRGNFPDRFSGHQFPNYSSELNVNALLLGDSALYLCASILDRISTDTQYFGPGTRLTVL.

This clonotype has a count of ten or more. The V gene is TRBV5-1, the J gene TRBJ2-1; either TRBD1 or TRBD2 may fit D (5 bases each). The CDR3 has 17 residues. Looked up from germline, CDR1 is SGHRS and CDR2 is YFSETQ. Trimming took off 4 bases at V and 5 bases at J, with 22 bases between the two ends. Here the CDR3 DNA reads TGCGCCAGCAGCGCCTGGGAACCGGGACCTTCACACAATGAGCAGTTCTTC. It encodes CASSAWEPGPSHNEQFF.

This clonotype has a handful of counts. V is TRBV6-2 or TRBV6-3 and J is TRBJ2-3; D remains unclear. The CDR3 is 12 residues long. Germline CDR1 is MNHEY and CDR2 is SVGEGT. V lost 7 bases and J lost 3, with 8 bases in between. CDR3 in DNA: TGTGCCAGCACCGTACGGACAGATACGCAGTATTTT. It encodes CASTVRTDTQYF.